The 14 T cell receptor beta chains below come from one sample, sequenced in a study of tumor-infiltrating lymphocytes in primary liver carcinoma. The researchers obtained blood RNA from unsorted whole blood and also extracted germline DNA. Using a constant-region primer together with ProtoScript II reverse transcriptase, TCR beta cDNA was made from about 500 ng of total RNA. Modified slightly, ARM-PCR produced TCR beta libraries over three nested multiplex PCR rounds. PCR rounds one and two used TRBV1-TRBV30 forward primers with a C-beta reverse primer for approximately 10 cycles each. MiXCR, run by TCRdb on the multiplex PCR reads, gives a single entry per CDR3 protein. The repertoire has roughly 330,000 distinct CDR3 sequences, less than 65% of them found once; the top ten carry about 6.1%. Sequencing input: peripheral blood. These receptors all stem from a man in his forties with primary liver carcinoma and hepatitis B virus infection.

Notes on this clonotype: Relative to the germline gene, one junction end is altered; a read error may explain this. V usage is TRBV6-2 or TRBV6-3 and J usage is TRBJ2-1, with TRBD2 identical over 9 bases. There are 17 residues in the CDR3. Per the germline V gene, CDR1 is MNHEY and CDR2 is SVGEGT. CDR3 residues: CASSCSARGRAYNEQFF. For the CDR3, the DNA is TGTGCTAGCAGTTGCTCGGCCCGCGGGAGGGCCTACAATGAGCAGTTCTTC.

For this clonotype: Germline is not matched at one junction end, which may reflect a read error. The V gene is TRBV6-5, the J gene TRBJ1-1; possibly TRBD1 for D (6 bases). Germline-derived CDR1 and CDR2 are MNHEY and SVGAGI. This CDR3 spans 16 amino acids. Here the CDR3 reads CVSSYVRGNMNTEAFF. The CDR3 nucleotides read TGTGTCAGCAGTTACGTTAGGGGGAACATGAACACTGAAGCTTTCTTT.

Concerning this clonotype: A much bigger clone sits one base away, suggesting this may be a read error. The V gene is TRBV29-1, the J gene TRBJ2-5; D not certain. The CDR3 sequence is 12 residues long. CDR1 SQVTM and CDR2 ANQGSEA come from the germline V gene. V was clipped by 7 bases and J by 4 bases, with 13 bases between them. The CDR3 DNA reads TGCAGCGGTATGAACAGTGGAGAGACCCAGTACTTC. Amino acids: CSGMNSGETQYF.

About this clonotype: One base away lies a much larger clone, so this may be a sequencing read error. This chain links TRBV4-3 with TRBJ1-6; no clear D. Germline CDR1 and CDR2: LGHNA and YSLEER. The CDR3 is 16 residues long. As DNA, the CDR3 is TGCGCCAACAGCCAAGATCTATGGGGAACGGGTTCACCCCTCCACTTT. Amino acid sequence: CANSQDLWGTGSPLHF.

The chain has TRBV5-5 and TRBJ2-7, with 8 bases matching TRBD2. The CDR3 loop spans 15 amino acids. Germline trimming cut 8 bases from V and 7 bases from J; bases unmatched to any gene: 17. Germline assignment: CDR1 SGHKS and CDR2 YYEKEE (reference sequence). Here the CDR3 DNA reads TGTGCCAGTAGCCAAGGACTAGCCGATGAGAATGAGCAGTACTTC. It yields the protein CASSQGLADENEQYF. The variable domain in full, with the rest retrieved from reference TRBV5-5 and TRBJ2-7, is DAGVTQSPTHLIKTRGQQVTLRCSPISGHKSVSWYQQVLGQGPQFIFQYYEKEERGRGNFPDRFSARQFPNYSSELNVNALLLGDSALYLCASSQGLADENEQYFGPGTRLTVT.

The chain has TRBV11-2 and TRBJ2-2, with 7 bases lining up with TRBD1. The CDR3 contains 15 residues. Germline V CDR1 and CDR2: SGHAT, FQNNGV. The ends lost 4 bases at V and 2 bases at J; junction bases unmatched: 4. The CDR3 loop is CASSWDSENTGELFF. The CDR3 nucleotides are TGTGCCAGCAGCTGGGACAGCGAAAACACCGGGGAGCTGTTTTTT.

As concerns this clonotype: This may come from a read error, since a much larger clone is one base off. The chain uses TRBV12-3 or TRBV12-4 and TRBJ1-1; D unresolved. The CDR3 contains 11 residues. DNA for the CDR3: TGTACCAGCAGTTTCAACACTGAAGCTTTCTTT. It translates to CTSSFNTEAFF.

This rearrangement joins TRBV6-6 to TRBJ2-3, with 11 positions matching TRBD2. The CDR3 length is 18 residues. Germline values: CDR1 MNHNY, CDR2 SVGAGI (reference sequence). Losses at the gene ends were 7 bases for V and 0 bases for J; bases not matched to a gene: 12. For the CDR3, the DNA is TGTGCCAGCAACTATCTAGCGGGAGGAACCTCTAGCACAGATACGCAGTATTTT. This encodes CASNYLAGGTSSTDTQYF.

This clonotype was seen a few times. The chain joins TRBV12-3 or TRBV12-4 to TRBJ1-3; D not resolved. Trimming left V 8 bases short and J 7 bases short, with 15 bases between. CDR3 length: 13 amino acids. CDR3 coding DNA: TGTGCCAGCGAACTCCTCCATGGGAACACCATATATTTT. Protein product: CASELLHGNTIYF.

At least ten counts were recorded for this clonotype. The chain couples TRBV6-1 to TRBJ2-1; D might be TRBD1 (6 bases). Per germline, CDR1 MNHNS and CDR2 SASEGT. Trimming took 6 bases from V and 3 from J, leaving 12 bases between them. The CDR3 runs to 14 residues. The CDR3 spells CASSVPDSYNEQFF. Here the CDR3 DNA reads TGTGCCAGCAGCGTCCCGGACAGCTACAATGAGCAGTTCTTC.

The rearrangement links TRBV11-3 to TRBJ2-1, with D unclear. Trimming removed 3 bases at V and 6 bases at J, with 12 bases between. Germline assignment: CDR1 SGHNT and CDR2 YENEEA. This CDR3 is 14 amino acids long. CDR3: CASSFSRNINEQFF. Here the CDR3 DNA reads TGTGCCAGCAGCTTCTCGAGAAACATCAATGAGCAGTTCTTC.

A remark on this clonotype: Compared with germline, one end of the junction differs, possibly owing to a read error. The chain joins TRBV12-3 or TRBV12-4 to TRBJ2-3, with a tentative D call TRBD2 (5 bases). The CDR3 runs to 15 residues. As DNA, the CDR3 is TGTGCCAGCAGTTTGGTCTCATCTAGCACAGATACGCACTATTTT. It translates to CASSLVSSSTDTHYF.

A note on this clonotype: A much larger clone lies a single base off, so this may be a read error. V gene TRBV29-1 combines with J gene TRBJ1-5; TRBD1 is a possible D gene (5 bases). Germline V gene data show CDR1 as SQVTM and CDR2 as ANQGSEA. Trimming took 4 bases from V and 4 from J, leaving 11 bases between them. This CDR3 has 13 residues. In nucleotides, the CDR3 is TGCAGCGTTGTCGGGACTCAGAATCAGCCCCAGCATTTT. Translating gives CSVVGTQNQPQHF.

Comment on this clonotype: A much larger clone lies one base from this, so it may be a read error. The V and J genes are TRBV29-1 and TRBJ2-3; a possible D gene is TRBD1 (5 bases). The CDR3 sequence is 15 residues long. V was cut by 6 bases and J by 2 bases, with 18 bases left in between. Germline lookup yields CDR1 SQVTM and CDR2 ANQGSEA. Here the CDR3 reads CSVETVRPSTDTQYF. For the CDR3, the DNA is TGCAGCGTCGAGACAGTCCGTCCATCCACAGATACGCAGTATTTT.